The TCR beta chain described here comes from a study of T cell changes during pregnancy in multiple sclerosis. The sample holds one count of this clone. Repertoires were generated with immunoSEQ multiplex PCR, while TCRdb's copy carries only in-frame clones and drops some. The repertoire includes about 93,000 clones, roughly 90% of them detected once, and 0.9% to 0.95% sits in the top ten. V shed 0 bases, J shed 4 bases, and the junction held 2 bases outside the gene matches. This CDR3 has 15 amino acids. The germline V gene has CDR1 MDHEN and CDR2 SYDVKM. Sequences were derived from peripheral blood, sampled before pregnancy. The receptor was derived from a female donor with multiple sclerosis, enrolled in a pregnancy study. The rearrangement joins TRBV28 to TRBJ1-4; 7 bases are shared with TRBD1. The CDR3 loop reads CASSLWTGSNEKLFF. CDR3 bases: TGTGCCAGCAGTTTATGGACAGGGAGTAATGAAAAACTGTTTTTT.